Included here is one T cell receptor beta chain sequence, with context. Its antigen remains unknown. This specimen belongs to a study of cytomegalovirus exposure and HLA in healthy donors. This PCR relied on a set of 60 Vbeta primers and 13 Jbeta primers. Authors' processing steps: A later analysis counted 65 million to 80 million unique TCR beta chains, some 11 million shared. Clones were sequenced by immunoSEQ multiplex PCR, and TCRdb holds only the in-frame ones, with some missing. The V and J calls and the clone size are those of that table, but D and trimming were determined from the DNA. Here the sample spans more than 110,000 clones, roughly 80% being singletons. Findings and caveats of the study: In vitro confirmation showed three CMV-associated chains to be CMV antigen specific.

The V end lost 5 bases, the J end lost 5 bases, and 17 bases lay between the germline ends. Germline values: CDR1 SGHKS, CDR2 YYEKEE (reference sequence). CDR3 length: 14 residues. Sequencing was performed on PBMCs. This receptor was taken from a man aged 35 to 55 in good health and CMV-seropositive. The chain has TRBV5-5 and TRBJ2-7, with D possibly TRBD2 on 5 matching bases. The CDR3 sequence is CASRPDRGKDEQYF. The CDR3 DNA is TGTGCCAGCAGGCCCGACCGGGGTAAGGACGAGCAGTACTTC.